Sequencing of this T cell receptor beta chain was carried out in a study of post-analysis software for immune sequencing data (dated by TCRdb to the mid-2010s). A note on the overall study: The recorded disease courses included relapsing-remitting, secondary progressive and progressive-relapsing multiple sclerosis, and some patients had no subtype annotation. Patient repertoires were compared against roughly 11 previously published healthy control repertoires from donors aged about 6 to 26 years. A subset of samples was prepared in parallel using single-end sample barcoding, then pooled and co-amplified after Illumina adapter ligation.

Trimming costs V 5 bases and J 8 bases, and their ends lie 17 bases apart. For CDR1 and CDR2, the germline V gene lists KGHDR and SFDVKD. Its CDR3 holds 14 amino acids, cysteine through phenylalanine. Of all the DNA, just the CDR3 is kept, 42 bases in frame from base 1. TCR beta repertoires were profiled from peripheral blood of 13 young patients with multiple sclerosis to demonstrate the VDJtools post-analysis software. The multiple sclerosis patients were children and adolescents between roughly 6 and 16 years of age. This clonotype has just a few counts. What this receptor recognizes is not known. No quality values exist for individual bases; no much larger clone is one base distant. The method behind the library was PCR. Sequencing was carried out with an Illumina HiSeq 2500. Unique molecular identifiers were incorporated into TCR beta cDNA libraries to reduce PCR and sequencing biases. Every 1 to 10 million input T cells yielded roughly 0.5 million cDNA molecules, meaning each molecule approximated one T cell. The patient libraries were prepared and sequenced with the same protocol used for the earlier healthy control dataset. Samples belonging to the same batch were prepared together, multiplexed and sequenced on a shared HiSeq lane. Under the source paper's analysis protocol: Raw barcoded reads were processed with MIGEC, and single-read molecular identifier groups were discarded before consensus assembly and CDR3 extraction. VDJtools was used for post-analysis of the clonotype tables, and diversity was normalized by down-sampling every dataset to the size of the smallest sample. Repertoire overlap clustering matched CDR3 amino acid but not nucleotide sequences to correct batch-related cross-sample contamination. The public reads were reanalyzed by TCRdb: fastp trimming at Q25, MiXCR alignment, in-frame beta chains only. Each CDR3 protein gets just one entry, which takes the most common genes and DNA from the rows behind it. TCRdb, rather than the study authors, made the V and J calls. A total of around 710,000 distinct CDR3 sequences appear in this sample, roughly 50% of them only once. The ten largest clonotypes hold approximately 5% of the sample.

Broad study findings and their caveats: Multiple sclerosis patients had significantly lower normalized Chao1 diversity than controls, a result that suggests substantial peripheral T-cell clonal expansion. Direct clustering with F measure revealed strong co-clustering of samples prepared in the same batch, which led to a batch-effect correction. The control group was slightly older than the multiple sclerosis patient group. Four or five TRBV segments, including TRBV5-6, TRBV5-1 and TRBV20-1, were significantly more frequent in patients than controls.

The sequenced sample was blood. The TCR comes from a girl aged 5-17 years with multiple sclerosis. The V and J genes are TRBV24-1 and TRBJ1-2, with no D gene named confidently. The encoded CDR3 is CATSGQSSWAGYTF. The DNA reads TGTGCCACCAGTGGGCAGTCGTCTTGGGCCGGCTACACCTTC.